This T cell receptor (beta chain) was recorded in a study of Graves' ophthalmopathy and Graves' hyperthyroidism. A diagnosis was made from clinical symptoms together with serum thyroxine, TRAb, thyroid ultrasound and orbital computed tomography. CDR3 length equals 14 residues. The germline V and J ends were trimmed by 0 bases and 1 base, with 9 bases remaining between them. CDR1 is GTSNPN and CDR2 is SVGIG in the germline V gene (reference sequence). Amplified material comprised TCR beta CDR3 regions derived from RNA transcripts. First-round RT-PCR with HTBI primers preceded a second-round multiplex PCR. From the multiplex PCR reads, TCRdb called clonotypes with MiXCR, one entry per CDR3 protein. The profile covers more than 1,000,000 distinct CDR3 sequences, with 35% to 45% appearing a single time and 11% taken by the ten largest.

The receptor's source is an adult man with Graves' hyperthyroidism. The chain combines TRBV30 with TRBJ1-1, with unresolved D. Specimen: peripheral blood or thyroid tissue (not recorded which). CDR3 protein: CAWSVFPENTEAFF. CDR3 nucleotide sequence: TGTGCCTGGAGTGTATTCCCAGAGAACACTGAAGCTTTCTTT.